These 23 T cell receptor beta chains originate from one sample sequenced in a study of CD8 T cells in Susac syndrome. Random hexamers were used to reverse transcribe roughly 0.45 to 1 ug of RNA. Using its own MiXCR run on the immunoSEQ multiplex PCR reads, TCRdb lists one record per CDR3 protein. The sample records around 150,000 distinct CDR3 sequences, 80% to 95% being singletons. Specimen: CD4+ T cells from PBMCs. All receptors derive from a human donor in good health.

V usage is TRBV5-1 and J usage is TRBJ2-3, with 11 bases lining up with TRBD2. Germline loops: CDR1 SGHRS, CDR2 YFSETQ. V dropped 4 bases and J dropped 15; count of bases not matched to a gene: 10. This CDR3 comprises 13 residues. The CDR3 DNA follows: TGCGCCAGCAGCAGGACACTAGCGGGGGAAGTATATTTT. It encodes CASSRTLAGEVYF.

The V and J genes are TRBV6-5 and TRBJ2-7; the D is unclear. The CDR3 contains 15 residues. Germline CDR1 MNHEY, CDR2 SVGAGI. Deletions cut 2 bases from V and 2 bases from J, with 13 bases between. CDR3 nucleotide sequence: TGTGCCAGCAGTTACGCTTGGCAGGAGCCCTACGAGCAGTACTTC. Its protein is CASSYAWQEPYEQYF.

This CDR3 reads CSLGRGETQYF. The DNA of the CDR3 is TGCAGTCTTGGCCGGGGGGAGACCCAGTACTTC. The chain carries TRBV20-1 and TRBJ2-5, with TRBD2 as a possible D gene (6 bases). Trimming cost V 8 bases and J 5 bases, with 12 bases left between them. CDR1 DFQATT and CDR2 SNEGSKA come from the germline V gene (reference sequence). This CDR3 has 11 residues.

DNA of the CDR3: TGCAGTGCTAGAGATCCTAGCGGCCAAGAGACCCAGTACTTC. Residues: CSARDPSGQETQYF. The V call is TRBV20-1, the J call TRBJ2-5, with 7 bases identical to TRBD2. V was clipped by 0 bases and J by 1 base; unmatched bases: 2. CDR3 length equals 14 residues. CDR1 and CDR2 from the germline V gene are DFQATT and SNEGSKA (reference sequence).

This clonotype was found once. The chain carries TRBV9 and TRBJ2-7, with 8 bases that match TRBD2. Trimming cost V 0 bases and J 3 bases; bases outside gene matches: 8. The germline V gene encodes CDR1 SGDLS and CDR2 YYNGEE. This CDR3 is 16 amino acids long. The CDR3 DNA reads as TGTGCCAGCAGCGTAGGGGGCGGGGGGAATCGCTACGAGCAGTACTTC. Amino acids: CASSVGGGGNRYEQYF.

This chain links TRBV10-3 with TRBJ2-6; 8 nucleotides agree with TRBD1. From germline, CDR1 is ENHRY and CDR2 SYGVKD. This CDR3 region has 17 residues. The ends lost 7 bases at V and 2 bases at J; junction bases unmatched: 10. The CDR3 sequence is CAINGGQAGAGANVLTF. The CDR3 nucleotides read TGTGCCATCAATGGGGGACAGGCTGGAGCTGGGGCCAACGTCCTGACTTTC.

This rearrangement joins TRBV3-1 to TRBJ2-5; possible D gene TRBD2, 6 bases. The germline V and J ends were trimmed by 0 bases and 9 bases, with 17 bases remaining between them. The CDR3 has 15 amino acids. Germline CDR1 and CDR2: LGHDT and YNNKEL (reference sequence). The CDR3 is CASSQDGVAVRAQYF. CDR3 coding DNA: TGTGCCAGCAGCCAAGATGGCGTAGCGGTGAGGGCCCAGTACTTC.

The chain is built from TRBV7-9 and TRBJ2-7; no firm D call. Germline V gene sequence: CDR1 SEHNR, CDR2 FQNEAQ (reference sequence). The CDR3 loop spans 14 amino acids. V was trimmed by 7 bases and J by 2 bases, leaving 15 bases between them. CDR3 sequence: CASTSFDGTYEQYF. The CDR3 bases are TGTGCCAGCACCTCCTTCGACGGAACCTACGAGCAGTACTTC.

V and J are TRBV15 and TRBJ2-7; 9 nucleotides align to TRBD2. CDR1 is LNHNV, CDR2 YYDKDF, per germline (reference sequence). CDR3 length equals 15 residues. V lost 5 bases to trimming and J lost 5 bases; unmatched junction nucleotides: 10. The CDR3 here is CATSFRIGGGDEQYF. CDR3 nucleotides: TGTGCCACCAGCTTTCGGATTGGCGGGGGGGACGAGCAGTACTTC. Full variable domain (outside the CDR3, taken from reference TRBV15 and TRBJ2-7): DAMVIQNPRYQVTQFGKPVTLSCSQTLNHNVMYWYQQKSSQAPKLLFHYYDKDFNNEADTPDNFQSRRPNTSFCFLDIRSPGLGDTAMYLCATSFRIGGGDEQYFGPGTRLTVT.

The chain combines TRBV12-3 or TRBV12-4 with TRBJ2-5; D may be TRBD1 or TRBD2 (5 bases each). The CDR3 is 15 residues long. Trimming pared 5 bases from V and 5 bases from J, leaving 18 bases between. This CDR3 reads CASSPAFGAVETQYF. In DNA, the CDR3 is TGTGCCAGCAGTCCCGCGTTCGGGGCGGTGGAGACCCAGTACTTC.

V usage is TRBV23-1 and J usage is TRBJ1-5; no clear D. TRBV23-1 has ORF status, its function being uncertain. The CDR3 is 15 amino acids. V shed 0 bases and J shed 3 bases, with 9 bases lying between them. The CDR3 sequence is CASSQSDGNNQPQHF. In DNA form, the CDR3 reads TGCGCCAGCAGTCAATCTGATGGGAACAATCAGCCCCAGCATTTT.

The rearrangement uses TRBV4-1 and TRBJ2-2; D not certain. Per germline, CDR1 MGHRA and CDR2 YSYEKL. The ends were cut back, 2 bases at V and 4 bases at J, with 11 bases in the middle. The CDR3 is made up of 15 amino acids. CDR3: CASSQTPMGTGELFF. The CDR3 nucleotides are TGCGCCAGCAGCCAAACACCCATGGGCACCGGGGAGCTGTTTTTT.

This clonotype was observed a single time. This sequence joins TRBV7-8 and TRBJ2-1; tentative D call: TRBD2 (6 bases). Germline lookup yields CDR1 SGHVS and CDR2 FQNEAQ. Trimming left V 5 bases short and J 8 bases short, with 22 bases between. The CDR3 loop spans 16 amino acids. CDR3: CASSPGTGLNRDEQFF. CDR3 bases: TGTGCCAGCAGCCCTGGGACTGGGCTTAATCGCGATGAGCAGTTCTTC.

As DNA, the CDR3 is TGCAGTGCTAGAGCGACAGGGAAAAGAGGATCCGAGCAGTACTTC. The encoded protein is CSARATGKRGSEQYF. This sequence joins TRBV20-1 and TRBJ2-7, with 7 bases aligning to TRBD1. There are 15 residues in the CDR3. V dropped 1 base and J dropped 6; count of bases not matched to a gene: 12. From germline, CDR1 is DFQATT and CDR2 SNEGSKA (reference sequence).

The gene calls are TRBV27 and TRBJ1-1, with D uncertain. The CDR3 length is 12 residues. The germline CDR1 and CDR2 sequences are MNHEY and SMNVEV (reference sequence). V lost 4 bases and J lost 5, with 8 bases in between. The CDR3 DNA reads as TGTGCCAGCAGTTCACTGAGAACTGAAGCTTTCTTT. Its protein product is CASSSLRTEAFF.

The chain is built from TRBV27 and TRBJ1-5; D is uncertain. The ends were cut back, 4 bases at V and 7 bases at J, with 17 bases in the middle. This CDR3 is 15 amino acids long. Germline assignment: CDR1 MNHEY and CDR2 SMNVEV (reference sequence). CDR3 residues: CASSSSLGPGQPQHF. The CDR3 nucleotides are TGTGCCAGCAGTTCCTCCCTCGGGCCGGGGCAGCCCCAGCATTTT.

This sequence joins TRBV2 and TRBJ1-5; the D gene is possibly TRBD1 (5 bases). Germline V gene lookup returns CDR1 SNHLY and CDR2 FYNNEI. Trimming removed 8 bases from V and 6 bases from J, with 8 bases in between. The CDR3 runs to 11 residues. The CDR3 nucleotides read TGTGCCAGCGGGGGTCCTCAGCCCCAGCATTTT. This encodes CASGGPQPQHF.

The CDR3 sequence is CSVEGQGGSYEQYF. In DNA form, the CDR3 reads TGCAGCGTTGAAGGACAGGGCGGATCCTACGAGCAGTACTTC. The V call is TRBV29-1, the J call TRBJ2-7, with 7 positions matching TRBD1. J lost 1 base, V lost 1 base, and 4 bases had no gene match. This CDR3 is 14 amino acids long. Germline CDR1 is SQVTM and CDR2 is ANQGSEA.

The chain recombines TRBV19 with TRBJ1-5, with D tentatively TRBD1 (5 bases). The CDR3 covers 16 residues. Trimming stripped 5 bases from V and 5 bases from J, with 19 bases between. Germline V gene data show CDR1 as LNHDA and CDR2 as SQIVND (reference sequence). The CDR3 region is CASSPWGTQGDQPQHF. CDR3 nucleotide sequence: TGTGCCAGTAGTCCCTGGGGGACCCAAGGGGATCAGCCCCAGCATTTT.

This chain uses TRBV29-1 with TRBJ1-5; 7 positions agree with TRBD1. This CDR3 region has 13 residues. J lost 7 bases, V lost 6 bases, and 9 bases had no gene match. Germline assignment: CDR1 SQVTM and CDR2 ANQGSEA. The CDR3 reads CSVSTQGNQPQHF. As DNA, the CDR3 is TGCAGCGTAAGCACACAGGGGAACCAGCCCCAGCATTTT.

The chain employs TRBV18 and TRBJ1-2; D is perhaps TRBD1 (5 bases). Germline V gene data show CDR1 as KGHSH and CDR2 as LQKENI. The ends were cut back, 6 bases at V and 3 bases at J, with 17 bases in the middle. There are 15 residues in the CDR3. DNA of the CDR3: TGTGCCAGCTCCGTAAATTCCAGGGCCGACTATGGCTACACCTTC. It yields the protein CASSVNSRADYGYTF.

The chain combines TRBV7-8 with TRBJ1-1, with D perhaps matching TRBD1 (6 bases). Per the germline V gene, CDR1 is SGHVS and CDR2 is FQNEAQ. The CDR3 sequence is 15 residues long. The V gene lost 1 base and the J gene lost 3 bases, with 12 bases spanning the gap. The CDR3 reads CASSLDAGADTEAFF. CDR3 nucleotide sequence: TGTGCCAGCAGCTTAGATGCGGGGGCGGACACTGAAGCTTTCTTT.

The chain employs TRBV6-5 and TRBJ2-3; perhaps D is TRBD1 or TRBD2 (6 bases each). This CDR3 contains 15 residues. Trimming cost V 1 base and J 4 bases, with 12 bases left between them. The germline V gene has CDR1 MNHEY and CDR2 SVGAGI. The CDR3 DNA reads as TGTGCCAGCAGTTACTGGGGGGCAAAGCCAGATACGCAGTATTTT. Translation: CASSYWGAKPDTQYF.